A single sample gave rise to the 21 T cell receptor beta chains below, sequenced in a study of tumor-infiltrating lymphocytes in primary liver carcinoma. Synthesis of TCR beta cDNA was carried out from 500 ng total RNA with a constant-region primer. Slightly modified ARM-PCR with three nested multiplex PCR rounds yielded TCR beta libraries. Use of TRBV1-TRBV30 forward primers with a C-beta reverse primer characterized the first two PCR rounds, which lasted 10 cycles each. MiXCR, applied by TCRdb to the multiplex PCR reads, yields one record per CDR3 protein. The sample shows roughly 50,000 distinct CDR3 sequences, over 65% of them seen only once. Unsorted bulk tissue, about 19-31 mg of it, served as the source for co-extraction of RNA and DNA. Specimen: liver tumor tissue from sampling region 2. Sample subset: tumor region T2, inferior pole. The receptors were sampled from a man aged 40-50 years with primary liver carcinoma and hepatitis B virus infection.

V gene TRBV6-6 combines with J gene TRBJ1-5; the D gene is possibly TRBD1 (5 bases). The CDR3 is made up of 15 amino acids. V was trimmed by 6 bases and J by 0 bases, leaving 12 bases between them. Germline V gene sequence: CDR1 MNHNY, CDR2 SVGAGI (reference sequence). The CDR3 DNA reads as TGTGCCAGCAGGTCAGGGTCCGATAGCAATCAGCCCCAGCATTTT. It codes for CASRSGSDSNQPQHF.

In the case of this clonotype: The CDR3 ends on some other residue instead of the conserved phenylalanine or tryptophan, so this is likely a read error. The V gene is TRBV13, the J gene TRBJ2-2; D gene uncertain. CDR3 length: 15 amino acids. The V end was cut by 3 bases, the J end by 0 bases, with 8 bases between. From germline, CDR1 is PRHDT and CDR2 FYEKMQ (reference sequence). The CDR3 protein is CASSFVNANTGELFV. DNA for the CDR3: TGTGCCAGCAGCTTCGTCAATGCGAACACCGGGGAGCTGTTTGTT.

In regard to this clonotype: Since the CDR3 does not end with the conserved phenylalanine or tryptophan, this likely comes from a read error. The chain uses TRBV4-2 and TRBJ2-1; D is possibly TRBD1 (5 bases). The CDR3 runs to 15 residues. The germline gives CDR1 LGHNA, CDR2 YNFKEQ. The CDR3 protein is CASSQLEGAGNGQFL. In DNA, the CDR3 is TGTGCCAGCAGCCAATTGGAAGGGGCAGGCAATGGGCAGTTCCTC.

This clonotype was seen a few times. This clone may be a read error of a much larger clone one base away. The gene calls are TRBV11-3 and TRBJ2-1; 11 nucleotides align to TRBD2. Germline V gene data show CDR1 as SGHNT and CDR2 as YENEEA. This CDR3 is 16 amino acids long. The CDR3 region has the DNA TGTGCCAGCAGCTTATCAGGGATTAGCGGGAGGGGTGAGCACTTCTTC. This translates into CASSLSGISGRGEHFF.

This clonotype appeared once. At one end the junction does not follow the germline gene, possibly because of a read error. This sequence joins TRBV12-3 or TRBV12-4 and TRBJ1-2; D may be TRBD1 (5 bases). This CDR3 has 15 amino acids. The CDR3 region is CASSLRDGHNYGYTF. CDR3 DNA sequence: TGCGCCAGCAGTTTAAGGGACGGACATAACTATGGCTACACCTTC.

As regards this clonotype: This CDR3 is missing its conserved last phenylalanine or tryptophan, likely due to a read error. The DNA is omitted, as the CDR3 cannot be located on it reliably, and the CDR3 follows TCRdb's listing. The genes are TRBV4-1 and TRBJ2-7; the table's D gene call, TRBD2, was not cross checked with the DNA. The CDR3 sequence runs 19 residues, both termini included. CDR1 is MGHRA, CDR2 YSYEKL, per germline. CDR3 sequence reads: CASSPSGGLAGVGLDERCL.

This clonotype is medium-sized by share. The rearrangement uses TRBV11-3 and TRBJ2-3; D gene unclear. Trimming cost V 0 bases and J 5 bases, with 12 bases left between them. There are 15 residues in the CDR3. Germline CDR1 SGHNT, CDR2 YENEEA. The CDR3 is CASSLEGRSGDTQYF. DNA for the CDR3: TGTGCCAGCAGCTTAGAGGGAAGGTCGGGAGATACGCAGTATTTT. Supplemented by reference TRBV11-3 and TRBJ2-3, the full variable domain reads EAGVVQSPRYKIIEKKQPVAFWCNPISGHNTLYWYLQNLGQGPELLIRYENEEAVDDSQLPKDRFSAERLKGVDSTLKIQPAELGDSAVYLCASSLEGRSGDTQYFGPGTRLTVL.

The gene calls are TRBV7-2 and TRBJ2-7; unclear D gene. The CDR3 has 15 amino acids. Germline V gene data show CDR1 as SGHTA and CDR2 as FQGNSA. The V end lost 2 bases, the J end lost 2 bases, and 13 bases lay between the germline ends. CDR3 in DNA: TGTGCCAGCAGCTTAAGAACGGTGGGTCCCTACGAGCAGTACTTC. This encodes CASSLRTVGPYEQYF.

This clonotype was picked up one time. The germline gene is not matched at one end of the junction; a read error may be the cause. The chain carries TRBV10-3 and TRBJ2-7, with D possibly matching TRBD2 (6 bases). Germline CDR1 ENHRY, CDR2 SYGVKD. CDR3 size: 18 residues. The CDR3 sequence is CAISESTPSVRTSYEQYF. CDR3 DNA: TGTGCCATCAGTGAGTCTACGCCTAGCGTGAGGACCTCCTACGAGCAATACTTC.

V gene TRBV29-1 combines with J gene TRBJ2-7; D might be TRBD1 or TRBD2, each matching 5 bases. Germline V gives CDR1 SQVTM, CDR2 ANQGSEA. The CDR3 is 11 amino acids. Between the trimmed V and J ends, which lost 8 bases and 6 bases, there was a span of 14 bases. DNA of the CDR3: TGCAGCCTGGGGACGGGGTTCGAGCAGTACTTC. Translating gives CSLGTGFEQYF.

With regard to this clonotype: This sequence may be a read error, since a much larger clone differs from it by one base. The genes are TRBV5-8 and TRBJ2-3; D not certain. The germline gives CDR1 SGHTS, CDR2 YDEGEE. The CDR3 length is 18 residues. Here the CDR3 reads CASSLAEAKLVSIDTQYF. The CDR3 DNA sequence: TGTGCCAGCAGCTTGGCCGAAGCTAAGCTGGTAAGCATAGATACGCAGTATTTT.

The gene calls are TRBV4-2 and TRBJ1-2; a possible D gene is TRBD1 (6 bases). The CDR3 totals 16 residues. With 0 bases removed from V and 8 bases from J, the gap between germline ends came to 19 bases. The V gene's germline CDR1 is LGHNA and CDR2 YNFKEQ. DNA of the CDR3: TGTGCCAGCAGCCAAGATTGGGGCCAAGGGGGGCAAGGCTACACCTTC. As protein: CASSQDWGQGGQGYTF.

Details on this clonotype: One end of the junction is discordant with germline, which a read error may explain. The CDR3 DNA sequence: TGTGCCAACGGCTTACAGGGCCCACTGATTTTT. This sequence encodes CANGLQGPLIF. The genes are TRBV11-2 and TRBJ1-4; TRBD1 is a possible D gene (6 bases). CDR3 size: 11 residues. Germline V gene lookup returns CDR1 SGHAT and CDR2 FQNNGV.

Details on this clonotype: The junction and the germline gene differ at one end; a read error may be behind it. The chain recombines TRBV11-2 with TRBJ2-7; D is uncertain. Germline V lookup: CDR1 SGHAT, CDR2 FQNNGV. The CDR3 loop spans 15 amino acids. The CDR3 nucleotides are TGTGCCAGCAGTTTACCCGAGACTTCTTTCTACGAGCATTACTTC. Translating gives CASSLPETSFYEHYF.

A word on this clonotype: Since a much larger clone is just one base distant, this may be a read error. V and J are TRBV7-9 and TRBJ2-7; D gene ambiguous. Germline lookup yields CDR1 SEHNR and CDR2 FQNEAQ (reference sequence). V lost 7 bases and J lost 4, with 17 bases in between. The CDR3 is 14 amino acids. CDR3 residues: CASNSGPGRYEQYF. The CDR3 nucleotides read TGTGCCAGCAACTCCGGCCCCGGGCGGTACGAGCAGTACTTC.

Turning to this clonotype: Its ends do not fully match the called genes, so a read error is possible. The J gene is TRBJ2-7, the V gene TRBV6-1; no reliable D call. Germline V CDR1 and CDR2: MNHNS, SASEGT. CDR3 length: 12 amino acids. In DNA, the CDR3 is TGTGCAAGCAGTGGTCTGTTCTACGACCAGTACTTC. This encodes CASSGLFYDQYF.

This clonotype was observed many times. The gene calls are TRBV30 and TRBJ2-3; D gene unclear. Germline lookup yields CDR1 GTSNPN and CDR2 SVGIG (reference sequence). This CDR3 spans 12 amino acids. The V end lost 0 bases, the J end lost 4 bases, and 5 bases lay between the germline ends. CDR3 residues: CAWSVLADTQYF. The DNA of the CDR3 is TGTGCCTGGAGTGTACTGGCAGATACGCAGTATTTT.

Note on this clonotype: The missing conserved phenylalanine or tryptophan at the end of this CDR3 makes a read error likely. The chain carries TRBV12-3 or TRBV12-4 and TRBJ1-6; 7 bases agree with TRBD1. The CDR3 is 15 residues long. J gave up 10 bases and V 4 bases, and 10 bases lay outside the gene matches. The CDR3: CASSSTTGRKSPLHS. The CDR3 DNA reads as TGTGCCAGCAGTTCCACGACAGGGCGTAAATCACCCCTCCACTCC.

On this clonotype: The final CDR3 position lacks the conserved phenylalanine or tryptophan, pointing to a likely read error. The chain couples TRBV29-1 to TRBJ1-2, with 11 positions matching TRBD1. This CDR3 region has 16 residues. In germline, CDR1 is SQVTM, CDR2 ANQGSEA. Trimming at V came to 8 bases and at J to 6 bases, leaving 17 bases not matched to a gene. CDR3 region: CSIATLSDRGPNGYTS. In DNA, the CDR3 is TGCAGCATCGCAACCCTATCGGACAGGGGGCCGAATGGCTACACCTCC.

Details on this clonotype: A read error is likely, as this CDR3 ends without the conserved phenylalanine or tryptophan. This sequence joins TRBV27 and TRBJ2-7; TRBD1 matches 9 bases. The germline V gene has CDR1 MNHEY and CDR2 SMNVEV (reference sequence). The CDR3 has 13 residues. With V trimmed by 8 bases and J by 7 bases, 9 bases remained unmatched. The DNA for the CDR3 is TGTGCCAGCGGATTACAGGGGGCGGGGGAGCAGTACTTA. Amino acid sequence: CASGLQGAGEQYL.

V is TRBV6-1 and J is TRBJ1-2; D call uncertain. The CDR3 totals 15 residues. Trimming took 7 bases from V and 10 from J, leaving 25 bases between them. CDR1 is MNHNS, CDR2 SASEGT, per germline. CDR3 DNA: TGTGCCAGCACCGAACCAGGACCGACGCGGGAAGACTACACCTTC. It is translated as CASTEPGPTREDYTF.